What follows describes a single TCR beta chain. The sample comes from a study of blood T cell repertoires in COVID-19. Across the whole study: COVID-19 samples, acute and convalescent, were from the United States, Italy and Spain. In each case, the material was cDNA or gDNA derived from T cells, B-cell-depleted T cells, or PBMCs.

Methods used by the authors: How many nucleated cells were present was estimated from reference gene primer amplification. Generated by immunoSEQ multiplex PCR, the TCRdb table keeps only in-frame clones and is missing some. V and J calls plus clone size are reproduced from that table; the DNA served to infer D and trimming. The sample lists tens of thousands of clones; over 75% were seen once. This CDR3 contains 14 residues. V dropped 2 bases and J dropped 4 bases, with 9 bases sitting between them. CDR1 and CDR2 (germline): MGHRA, YSYEKL. The clonotype was recovered from a man aged 50 to 60 with active COVID-19. The chain uses TRBV4-1 and TRBJ1-5; possible D gene TRBD1, 5 bases. Input material: peripheral blood. Written as DNA, the CDR3 is TGCGCCAGCAGCCAATTAGGGGTTAATCAGCCCCAGCATTTT. It codes for CASSQLGVNQPQHF.